Described below is a single T cell receptor beta chain sequence and its context. This CDR3 is built from 17 residues. Deletions cut 0 bases from V and 0 bases from J, with 16 bases between. Germline lookup yields CDR1 SQVTM and CDR2 ANQGSEA. Per the original data handling: Amplification of reference gene primers was used by the study to estimate nucleated cell counts. Sequencing used immunoSEQ multiplex PCR; TCRdb keeps in-frame clones, though not all of them. The V and J calls and clone size are taken from that table; D and trimming were inferred from the DNA. The sample holds about 90,000 clones; roughly nine tenths are singletons and the top ten take about 1.8%. This sample stems from a study of blood T cell repertoires in COVID-19. Study-level background: The study drew acute and convalescent COVID-19 samples from the United States, Italy and Spain.

This sequence joins TRBV29-1 and TRBJ2-3; D not certain. The receptor's source is a human donor with active COVID-19. The donor label of this sample is uncertain. Input material: peripheral blood. CDR3 DNA: TGCAGCGTTGAAGATTGGAGCATAGGTGACAGCACAGATACGCAGTATTTT. Its protein product is CSVEDWSIGDSTDTQYF.